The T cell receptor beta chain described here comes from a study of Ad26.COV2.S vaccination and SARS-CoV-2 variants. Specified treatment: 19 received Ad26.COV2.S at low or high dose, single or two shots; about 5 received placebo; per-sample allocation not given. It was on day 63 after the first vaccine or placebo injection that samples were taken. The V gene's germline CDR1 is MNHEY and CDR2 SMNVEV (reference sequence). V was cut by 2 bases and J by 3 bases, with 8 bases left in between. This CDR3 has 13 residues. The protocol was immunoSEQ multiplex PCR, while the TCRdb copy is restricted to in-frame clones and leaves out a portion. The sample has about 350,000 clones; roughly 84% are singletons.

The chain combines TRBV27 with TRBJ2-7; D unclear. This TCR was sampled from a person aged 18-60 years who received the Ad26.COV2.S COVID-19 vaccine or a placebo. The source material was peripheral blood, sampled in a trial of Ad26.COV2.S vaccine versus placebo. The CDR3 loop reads CASSLGSNYEQYF. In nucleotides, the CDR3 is TGTGCCAGCAGTTTAGGGTCCAACTACGAGCAGTACTTC.